The rows below give T cell receptor beta chains drawn from one sample of a study of post-analysis software for immune sequencing data. Via MiXCR, TCRdb re-called the PCR reads, giving one row per CDR3 protein. Of around 710,000 distinct CDR3 sequences in the sample, 35% to 55% were seen once. Sequencing was performed on blood. The receptors stem from a girl between 5 and 17 years old with multiple sclerosis. CDR3s include the opening cysteine and the closing phenylalanine or tryptophan. A D gene is named only where the DNA matches it firmly. Only part of the rows carry a size: once, few, many, or a class if the clone is expanded.

J gene: TRBJ2-7
clone size: few
V gene: TRBV3-1
CDR3 length: 15
D gene: NA
CDR3 DNA: TGTGCCAGCAGCCAAGGGAGATGGGGATGGTACGAGCAGTACTTC
CDR3 protein: CASSQGRWGWYEQYF

J gene: TRBJ2-3
clone size: once
V gene: TRBV29-1
CDR3 length: 11
D gene: NA
CDR3 DNA: TGCAGCGTTGAACCAGGAAATACGCAGTATTTT
CDR3 protein: CSVEPGNTQYF

J gene: TRBJ1-2
clone size: NA
V gene: TRBV7-2
CDR3 length: 15
D gene: NA
CDR3 DNA: TGTGCCAGCAGCTTAGCTGGCCAACAACTCTATGGCTACACCTTC
CDR3 protein: CASSLAGQQLYGYTF

J gene: TRBJ2-7
clone size: NA
V gene: TRBV20-1
CDR3 length: 14
D gene: TRBD1
CDR3 DNA: TGCAGTGCTAGAGACAGGGGGAATACCTACGAGCAGTACTTC
CDR3 protein: CSARDRGNTYEQYF

J gene: TRBJ2-5
clone size: once
V gene: TRBV5-1
CDR3 length: 13
D gene: NA
CDR3 DNA: TGCGCCAGCAGCCCGGTAGTTGGGGGTGAGCAGTACTTC
CDR3 protein: CASSPVVGGEQYF

J gene: TRBJ2-7
clone size: few
V gene: TRBV20-1
CDR3 length: 13
D gene: NA
CDR3 DNA: TGCAGTGCTAGAGATGTGTCACGATACGAGCAGTACTTC
CDR3 protein: CSARDVSRYEQYF

J gene: TRBJ1-1
clone size: NA
V gene: TRBV5-1
CDR3 length: 15
D gene: TRBD1
CDR3 DNA: TGCGCCAGCAGCCAAGGGACAGGGACGAACACTGAAGCTTTCTTT
CDR3 protein: CASSQGTGTNTEAFF

J gene: TRBJ2-3
clone size: NA
V gene: TRBV11-2
CDR3 length: 16
D gene: NA
CDR3 DNA: TGTGCCAGCAGCTTAGGTGAAGGCCTGAGCACAGATACGCAGTATTTT
CDR3 protein: CASSLGEGLSTDTQYF

J gene: TRBJ2-1
clone size: few
V gene: TRBV6-1
CDR3 length: 17
D gene: TRBD1
CDR3 DNA: TGTGCCAGCAGTGAAGCGCTGGGACAGGGGGCGCGGAATGAGCAGTTCTTC
CDR3 protein: CASSEALGQGARNEQFF

J gene: TRBJ2-1
clone size: few
V gene: TRBV5-6
CDR3 length: 14
D gene: NA
CDR3 DNA: TGTGCCAGCAGCTTCGGGACTTGGGGGCATGAGCAGTTCTTC
CDR3 protein: CASSFGTWGHEQFF

J gene: TRBJ2-5
clone size: NA
V gene: TRBV9
CDR3 length: 15
D gene: NA
CDR3 DNA: TGTGCCAGCAGCGTATCCATCGGGTCGGGCGAGACCCAGTACTTC
CDR3 protein: CASSVSIGSGETQYF

J gene: TRBJ2-1
clone size: few
V gene: TRBV9
CDR3 length: 15
D gene: TRBD1
CDR3 DNA: TGTGCCAGCAGTGGGGGACAGCGCTCCTACAATGAGCAGTTCTTC
CDR3 protein: CASSGGQRSYNEQFF

J gene: TRBJ1-4
clone size: NA
V gene: TRBV20-1
CDR3 length: 13
D gene: NA
CDR3 DNA: TGCAGTGCTAGAGTACCCCTCAATGAAAAACTGTTTTTT
CDR3 protein: CSARVPLNEKLFF

J gene: TRBJ2-1
clone size: NA
V gene: TRBV5-1
CDR3 length: 16
D gene: TRBD2
CDR3 DNA: TGCGCCAGCAGCTTGTCACTAGCGGGACCCCCCTATGAGCAGTTCTTC
CDR3 protein: CASSLSLAGPPYEQFF

J gene: TRBJ2-3
clone size: NA
V gene: TRBV20-1
CDR3 length: 16
D gene: TRBD2
CDR3 DNA: TGTAGTGCTAGAGATTGGGATAGCGGGTTCACAGATACGCAGTATTTT
CDR3 protein: CSARDWDSGFTDTQYF

J gene: TRBJ2-1
clone size: many
V gene: TRBV2
CDR3 length: 14
D gene: TRBD2
CDR3 DNA: TGTGCCAGCCTAGGCGGGAGGGGGTACAATGAGCAGTTCTTC
CDR3 protein: CASLGGRGYNEQFF

J gene: TRBJ1-1
clone size: NA
V gene: TRBV7-8
CDR3 length: 12
D gene: TRBD1
CDR3 DNA: TGTGCCAGCATTGTGCGAGGGGGCGAAGCTTTCTTT
CDR3 protein: CASIVRGGEAFF

J gene: TRBJ2-7
clone size: NA
V gene: TRBV6-2/TRBV6-3
CDR3 length: 11
D gene: NA
CDR3 DNA: TGTGCCAGCAAAATCTCTGGGGAGCAGTACTTC
CDR3 protein: CASKISGEQYF

J gene: TRBJ2-7
clone size: NA
V gene: TRBV5-5
CDR3 length: 16
D gene: NA
CDR3 DNA: TGTGCCAGCAGCTTGGCCGACGGGGGCCGCTCCTACGAGCAGTACTTC
CDR3 protein: CASSLADGGRSYEQYF

J gene: TRBJ2-1
clone size: NA
V gene: TRBV29-1
CDR3 length: 16
D gene: NA
CDR3 DNA: TGCAGCAGCGTTGGGAATCCTAGCGCCTCCTACAATGAGCAGTTCTTC
CDR3 protein: CSSVGNPSASYNEQFF

J gene: TRBJ2-7
clone size: few
V gene: TRBV12-3/TRBV12-4
CDR3 length: 13
D gene: NA
CDR3 DNA: TGTGCCAGCAGTTTAGGGGGGGCCGATGAGCAGTACTTC
CDR3 protein: CASSLGGADEQYF

J gene: TRBJ2-7
clone size: few
V gene: TRBV27
CDR3 length: 16
D gene: TRBD2
CDR3 DNA: TGTGCCAGCAGTTCCGGGACTAGCGGGAGGGCATACGAGCAGTACTTC
CDR3 protein: CASSSGTSGRAYEQYF

J gene: TRBJ1-1
clone size: NA
V gene: TRBV6-5
CDR3 length: 15
D gene: TRBD1
CDR3 DNA: TGTGCCAGCAGTAACCCAGGGGGCGCGAACACTGAAGCTTTCTTT
CDR3 protein: CASSNPGGANTEAFF

J gene: TRBJ1-2
clone size: few
V gene: TRBV10-3
CDR3 length: 13
D gene: NA
CDR3 DNA: TGTGCCATCAGTCCGACAAGTAACTATGGCTACACCTTC
CDR3 protein: CAISPTSNYGYTF

J gene: TRBJ2-5
clone size: NA
V gene: TRBV2
CDR3 length: 14
D gene: NA
CDR3 DNA: TGTGCCAGCAGTGAAGATCCCAGGGACGAGACCCAGTACTTC
CDR3 protein: CASSEDPRDETQYF

J gene: TRBJ2-1
clone size: NA
V gene: TRBV7-9
CDR3 length: 15
D gene: NA
CDR3 DNA: TGTGCCAGCAGCTCCGACAGGGAGGTAGGGGGTGAGCAGTTCTTC
CDR3 protein: CASSSDREVGGEQFF

J gene: TRBJ2-7
clone size: NA
V gene: TRBV7-9
CDR3 length: 14
D gene: NA
CDR3 DNA: TGTGCCAGCAGCGAAGCCGGGACACTCTACGAGCAGTACTTC
CDR3 protein: CASSEAGTLYEQYF

J gene: TRBJ1-1
clone size: NA
V gene: TRBV20-1
CDR3 length: 13
D gene: NA
CDR3 DNA: TGCAGTGCTGTCAGAGGATTGAACACTGAAGCTTTCTTT
CDR3 protein: CSAVRGLNTEAFF

J gene: TRBJ2-5
clone size: NA
V gene: TRBV27
CDR3 length: 14
D gene: NA
CDR3 DNA: TGTGCCAGCAGTTTAGGAGGGGAAGGGGAGACCCAGTACTTC
CDR3 protein: CASSLGGEGETQYF

J gene: TRBJ2-7
clone size: few
V gene: TRBV3-1
CDR3 length: 14
D gene: NA
CDR3 DNA: TGTGCCAGCAGCCAACCCGGACCAGTCTACGAGCAGTACTTC
CDR3 protein: CASSQPGPVYEQYF

J gene: TRBJ1-2
clone size: NA
V gene: TRBV28
CDR3 length: 13
D gene: NA
CDR3 DNA: TGTGCCAGCAGTTTACCATTCAACTATGGCTACACCTTC
CDR3 protein: CASSLPFNYGYTF

J gene: TRBJ2-1
clone size: NA
V gene: TRBV6-5
CDR3 length: 15
D gene: TRBD1
CDR3 DNA: TGTGCCAGCAGTCCCGGACAGGGTAGCCACAATGAGCAGTTCTTC
CDR3 protein: CASSPGQGSHNEQFF

J gene: TRBJ2-3
clone size: NA
V gene: TRBV13
CDR3 length: 14
D gene: NA
CDR3 DNA: TGTGCCAGCAGCCTGAGGGGGAACACAGATACGCAGTATTTT
CDR3 protein: CASSLRGNTDTQYF

J gene: TRBJ2-5
clone size: NA
V gene: TRBV6-4
CDR3 length: 15
D gene: TRBD2
CDR3 DNA: TGTGCCGGCAGTGAAGGGACTAGCGCTCAAGAGACCCAGTACTTC
CDR3 protein: CAGSEGTSAQETQYF

J gene: TRBJ2-6
clone size: few
V gene: TRBV12-3/TRBV12-4
CDR3 length: 14
D gene: NA
CDR3 DNA: TGTGCCTCGTCAGACAGATCGGGGGCCAACGTCCTGACTTTC
CDR3 protein: CASSDRSGANVLTF

J gene: TRBJ1-2
clone size: NA
V gene: TRBV9
CDR3 length: 15
D gene: TRBD1
CDR3 DNA: TGTGCCAGCAGTGTTGGGACAGGGGGCGACTATGGCTACACCTTC
CDR3 protein: CASSVGTGGDYGYTF

J gene: TRBJ2-5
clone size: NA
V gene: TRBV6-6
CDR3 length: 15
D gene: TRBD2
CDR3 DNA: TGTGCCAGCAGCCTAGCGGGGTACAACCAAGAGACCCAGTACTTC
CDR3 protein: CASSLAGYNQETQYF

J gene: TRBJ2-7
clone size: NA
V gene: TRBV20-1
CDR3 length: 11
D gene: NA
CDR3 DNA: TGCAGTGCTAGTCCCCGTTTCGAGCAGTACTTC
CDR3 protein: CSASPRFEQYF

J gene: TRBJ1-6
clone size: few
V gene: TRBV27
CDR3 length: 13
D gene: NA
CDR3 DNA: TGTGCCAGCAGTTTATTAAGGGATTCACCCCTCCACTTT
CDR3 protein: CASSLLRDSPLHF

J gene: TRBJ2-5
clone size: NA
V gene: TRBV7-9
CDR3 length: 15
D gene: NA
CDR3 DNA: TGTGCCAGTGGTACTTCCGGGACATTGAAAGAGACCCAGTACTTC
CDR3 protein: CASGTSGTLKETQYF

J gene: TRBJ1-2
clone size: NA
V gene: TRBV10-2
CDR3 length: 13
D gene: TRBD1
CDR3 DNA: TGCGCCAGCAGTGGAGACAGGGAGTATGGCTACACCTTC
CDR3 protein: CASSGDREYGYTF

J gene: TRBJ2-5
clone size: few
V gene: TRBV20-1
CDR3 length: 15
D gene: TRBD1
CDR3 DNA: TGCAGTGCTAGATCCCCCGGGACAGGGCGCGAGACCCAGTACTTC
CDR3 protein: CSARSPGTGRETQYF

J gene: TRBJ1-6
clone size: few
V gene: TRBV7-9
CDR3 length: 17
D gene: TRBD1
CDR3 DNA: TGTGCCAGCAGCGCCTTTGAACGGACAGGGGGCAGGTCACCCCTCCACTTT
CDR3 protein: CASSAFERTGGRSPLHF

J gene: TRBJ1-5
clone size: few
V gene: TRBV7-8
CDR3 length: 15
D gene: NA
CDR3 DNA: TGTGCCAGCAGCTTAGTTGCAGGTGCAAATCAGCCCCAGCATTTT
CDR3 protein: CASSLVAGANQPQHF

J gene: TRBJ2-1
clone size: NA
V gene: TRBV12-3/TRBV12-4
CDR3 length: 14
D gene: NA
CDR3 DNA: TGTGCCAGCAGTCGTTGGGCAACGTGGAATGAGCAGTTCTTC
CDR3 protein: CASSRWATWNEQFF

J gene: TRBJ1-6
clone size: NA
V gene: TRBV20-1
CDR3 length: 13
D gene: NA
CDR3 DNA: TGCAGTGCTAGAGCTCCGGGGGACTCACCCCTCCACTTT
CDR3 protein: CSARAPGDSPLHF

J gene: TRBJ2-3
clone size: few
V gene: TRBV24-1
CDR3 length: 14
D gene: NA
CDR3 DNA: TGTGCCACCAGTCATAGCGGATCCACAGATACGCAGTATTTT
CDR3 protein: CATSHSGSTDTQYF

J gene: TRBJ2-1
clone size: NA
V gene: TRBV20-1
CDR3 length: 16
D gene: TRBD2
CDR3 DNA: TGCAGTGCTAGGGAAATCGGGAGGGGTGGAGGATATGAGCAGTTCTTC
CDR3 protein: CSAREIGRGGGYEQFF